The 26 T cell receptor beta chains below were found in one sample sequenced in a study of blood T cell repertoires in COVID-19 (TCRdb year 2020). Library generation was performed with the immunoSEQ multiplex PCR assay. TCRdb took this table from immuneACCESS and kept in-frame rearrangements with V and J called. Such tables lack part of the clones; where checked against another copy, unresolved V genes explain under half of the gap, and the rest is unexplained. The sample table records 210,000 or so clones; around 81% of these occur just once. The ten biggest clones cover approximately 4.6% of the sample. Material: PBMCs or T cells enriched from blood (not recorded which). The receptor set was obtained from a man aged 25 to 40 with acute COVID-19.

V gene TRBV6-5 combines with J gene TRBJ1-2; 7 bases agree with TRBD1. The CDR3 length is 15 residues. The germline V gene has CDR1 MNHEY and CDR2 SVGAGI. The trim removed 6 bases at V and 1 base at J, leaving 8 bases unmatched. In DNA, the CDR3 is TGTGCCAGCAGACCTAGACAGGGCTATAACTATGGCTACACCTTC. It translates to CASRPRQGYNYGYTF.

The chain uses TRBV7-2 and TRBJ2-3, with 9 bases matching TRBD2. CDR1 SGHTA and CDR2 FQGNSA come from the germline V gene. This CDR3 has 16 residues. The V segment lost 4 bases and the J segment 2 bases; nucleotides outside the gene matches: 7. As DNA, the CDR3 is TGTGCCAGCAGCTCCCTAGCGGGGTCTTTCACAGATACGCAGTATTTT. It yields the protein CASSSLAGSFTDTQYF.

The rearrangement joins TRBV28 to TRBJ1-5, with TRBD1 matching over 7 bases. The V gene end was trimmed by 4 bases and the J gene end by 0 bases; junction bases not matched to a gene: 6. Germline CDR1 and CDR2: MDHEN and SYDVKM. The CDR3 length is 16 residues. CDR3 bases: TGTGCCAGCAGTTCAGGGGGAGCTGATAGCAATCAGCCCCAGCATTTT. This translates into CASSSGGADSNQPQHF.

The CDR3 is CASSEARDTEAFF. CDR3 DNA sequence: TGTGCCAGCAGTGAAGCAAGAGACACTGAAGCTTTCTTT. This rearrangement joins TRBV6-1 to TRBJ1-1, with unresolved D. Trimming took 0 bases from V and 3 from J, leaving 5 bases between them. The CDR3 runs 13 residues. Germline CDR1 reads MNHNS; CDR2 reads SASEGT.

The chain has TRBV5-4 and TRBJ2-6, with D possibly matching TRBD1 (6 bases). Looked up from germline, CDR1 is SGHNT and CDR2 is YYREEE (reference sequence). The CDR3 length is 17 residues. The germline V and J ends were trimmed by 5 bases and 0 bases, with 15 bases remaining between them. DNA of the CDR3: TGTGCCAGCAGTGGGCGGACAGATGGCTCTGGGGCCAACGTCCTGACTTTC. Translated: CASSGRTDGSGANVLTF. The full variable domain, its missing parts supplied by reference TRBV5-4 and TRBJ2-6, is ETGVTQSPTHLIKTRGQQVTLRCSSQSGHNTVSWYQQALGQGPQFIFQYYREEENGRGNFPPRFSGLQFPNYSSELNVNALELDDSALYLCASSGRTDGSGANVLTFGAGSRLTVL.

The V call is TRBV7-2, the J call TRBJ2-3; D perhaps matches TRBD2 (6 bases). CDR1 is SGHTA, CDR2 FQGNSA, per germline. The CDR3 spans 16 residues. V dropped 5 bases and J dropped 3 bases, with 18 bases sitting between them. CDR3 in amino acids: CASSPLRGPGTDTQYF. For the CDR3, the DNA is TGTGCCAGCAGCCCTTTGCGGGGCCCCGGGACAGATACGCAGTATTTT.

The chain has TRBV7-9 and TRBJ2-3, with 9 bases that match TRBD1. The CDR3 consists of 15 residues. After removal of 5 bases from V and 2 bases from J, the junction contained 5 bases not matched to a gene. Germline V gene sequence: CDR1 SEHNR, CDR2 FQNEAQ (reference sequence). CDR3 nucleotide sequence: TGTGCCAGCAGCCCCGGGACAGGGTTCACAGATACGCAGTATTTT. Translating it yields CASSPGTGFTDTQYF.

The CDR3 nucleotides read TGTGCCAGCAGCGCAACAGGGTTTAGCAATCAGCCCCAGCATTTT. Amino acids: CASSATGFSNQPQHF. V and J are TRBV9 and TRBJ1-5; tentatively, D is TRBD1 (6 bases). In germline, CDR1 is SGDLS, CDR2 YYNGEE. The CDR3 runs 15 residues. The V end was cut by 3 bases, the J end by 0 bases, with 10 bases between. Full variable domain (missing parts from reference TRBV9 and TRBJ1-5): DSGVTQTPKHLITATGQRVTLRCSPRSGDLSVYWYQQSLDQGLQFLIQYYNGEERAKGNILERFSAQQFPDLHSELNLSSLELGDSALYFCASSATGFSNQPQHFGDGTRLSIL.

This clone was seen just once. A single base is all that separates this from a far larger clone, so a read error is likely. V usage is TRBV7-3 and J usage is TRBJ1-1, with 7 nucleotides matching TRBD1. The V gene end was trimmed by 4 bases and the J gene end by 5 bases; junction bases not matched to a gene: 1. The CDR3 has 12 residues. From germline, CDR1 is SGHTA and CDR2 FQGTGA. The CDR3 region is CASSSQGTEAFF. CDR3 coding DNA: TGTGCCAGCAGCTCACAGGGGACTGAAGCTTTCTTT.

CDR3 sequence reads: CASRKTGLNTEAFF. The CDR3 bases are TGTGCCAGCAGAAAGACAGGCCTGAACACTGAAGCTTTCTTT. This chain links TRBV6-5 with TRBJ1-1, with D perhaps matching TRBD1 (6 bases). The CDR3 contains 14 residues. V was clipped by 6 bases and J by 0 bases, with 11 bases between them. Per germline, CDR1 MNHEY and CDR2 SVGAGI.

The chain uses TRBV7-9 and TRBJ1-4; the D is unclear. With 1 base removed from V and 8 bases from J, the gap between germline ends came to 8 bases. CDR1 and CDR2 from the germline V gene are SEHNR and FQNEAQ (reference sequence). CDR3 length: 13 amino acids. Here the CDR3 reads CASSLELGEKLFF. DNA of the CDR3: TGTGCCAGCAGCTTAGAACTCGGGGAAAAACTGTTTTTT.

V usage is TRBV5-1 and J usage is TRBJ1-1; 7 nucleotides line up with TRBD1. J gave up 0 bases and V 4 bases, and 6 bases lay outside the gene matches. Germline assignment: CDR1 SGHRS and CDR2 YFSETQ. The CDR3 sequence is 15 residues long. The CDR3 sequence is CASSPRGTVNTEAFF. Written as DNA, the CDR3 is TGCGCCAGCAGCCCCCGGGGGACAGTGAACACTGAAGCTTTCTTT.

This clone has only one observation. The V gene is TRBV2, the J gene TRBJ1-4; D is unclear. The germline V and J ends were trimmed by 4 bases and 0 bases, with 9 bases remaining between them. The CDR3 consists of 15 residues. Germline V gives CDR1 SNHLY, CDR2 FYNNEI. Here the CDR3 reads CASSGQATTNEKLFF. CDR3 coding DNA: TGTGCCAGCAGTGGTCAAGCCACAACTAATGAAAAACTGTTTTTT.

This chain links TRBV5-1 with TRBJ2-5; weak D call: TRBD1 (6 bases). Trimming took 3 bases from V and 0 from J, leaving 12 bases between them. This CDR3 comprises 15 residues. Germline-derived CDR1 and CDR2 are SGHRS and YFSETQ. CDR3 sequence reads: CASSSAGVYQETQYF. The CDR3 bases are TGCGCCAGCAGCTCAGCAGGGGTATACCAAGAGACCCAGTACTTC. Full variable domain (remainder filled in from reference TRBV5-1 and TRBJ2-5): KAGVTQTPRYLIKTRGQQVTLSCSPISGHRSVSWYQQTPGQGLQFLFEYFSETQRNKGNFPGRFSGRQFSNSRSEMNVSTLELGDSALYLCASSSAGVYQETQYFGPGTRLLVL.

This chain uses TRBV12-3 or TRBV12-4 with TRBJ1-2; TRBD1 matches at 7 bases. The CDR3 is 12 residues long. V trimming: 3 bases; J trimming: 7 bases; junction bases outside the gene matches: 2. This chain's CDR3 is CASSFYRGGYTF. The DNA of the CDR3 is TGTGCCAGCAGTTTTTACAGGGGTGGCTACACCTTC.

This sequence joins TRBV5-1 and TRBJ1-5; TRBD1 aligns across 7 bases. Unmatched junction bases numbered 4, after V lost 1 base and J lost 3 bases. There are 15 residues in the CDR3. The V gene's germline CDR1 is SGHRS and CDR2 YFSETQ. CDR3 protein: CASSLSDRNNQPQHF. CDR3 coding DNA: TGCGCCAGCAGCTTGTCGGACAGGAACAATCAGCCCCAGCATTTT.

The chain recombines TRBV30 with TRBJ2-7; tentative D call: TRBD2 (5 bases). Trimming took off 3 bases at V and 0 bases at J, with 9 bases between the two ends. CDR1 is GTSNPN, CDR2 SVGIG, per germline (reference sequence). This CDR3 is built from 13 residues. The CDR3 DNA follows: TGTGCCTGGAGCTCCGGGGTCTCCTACGAGCAGTACTTC. Its protein is CAWSSGVSYEQYF.

CDR3 amino acids: CAITNVTPTSGANVLTF. CDR3 DNA sequence: TGTGCCATCACCAATGTAACTCCCACCTCTGGGGCCAACGTCCTGACTTTC. The chain combines TRBV10-3 with TRBJ2-6, with D unclear. Trimming shortened V by 7 bases and J by 0 bases, and 16 bases separated the two germline ends. The germline CDR1 and CDR2 sequences are ENHRY and SYGVKD. The CDR3 has 17 amino acids.

This sequence joins TRBV6-5 and TRBJ1-5; D call uncertain. Trimming took 7 bases from V and 5 from J, leaving 15 bases between them. The CDR3 runs 14 residues. Per the germline V gene, CDR1 is MNHEY and CDR2 is SVGAGI. This chain's CDR3 is CASKPSGGYQPQHF. In nucleotides, the CDR3 is TGTGCCAGCAAACCATCAGGAGGATATCAGCCCCAGCATTTT.

The gene calls are TRBV27 and TRBJ1-3; possibly TRBD1 for D (6 bases). Trimming shortened V by 5 bases and J by 5 bases, and 16 bases separated the two germline ends. The germline gives CDR1 MNHEY, CDR2 SMNVEV (reference sequence). The CDR3 has 15 residues. The CDR3 loop reads CASSITGNYRNTIYF. DNA of the CDR3: TGTGCCAGCAGTATAACAGGGAACTATAGAAACACCATATATTTT.

The chain has TRBV6-1 and TRBJ1-6, with D unresolved. The CDR3 extends over 15 amino acids. CDR1 is MNHNS, CDR2 SASEGT, per germline. The V gene lost 3 bases and the J gene lost 10 bases, with 16 bases spanning the gap. The CDR3 DNA reads as TGTGCCAGCAGTGAGGCGATTAGCAGATTCTCACCCCTCCACTTT. Its protein is CASSEAISRFSPLHF.

The J gene is TRBJ1-3, the V gene TRBV7-9; 8 bases are shared with TRBD1. The J segment lost 2 bases and the V segment lost 6 bases, leaving 3 bases of the junction unmatched. Germline values: CDR1 SEHNR, CDR2 FQNEAQ (reference sequence). CDR3 length: 14 residues. CDR3 loop: CASRSGGPGNTIYF. The CDR3 DNA follows: TGTGCCAGCAGATCAGGGGGCCCTGGAAACACCATATATTTT.

This clone was seen a single time. This chain links TRBV15 with TRBJ1-2, with 8 bases aligning to TRBD1. The CDR3 has 14 residues. Losses at the gene ends were 4 bases for V and 4 bases for J; bases not matched to a gene: 5. The germline CDR1 and CDR2 sequences are LNHNV and YYDKDF (reference sequence). CDR3 nucleotide sequence: TGTGCCACCAGCACCGGACAGGGATTCTATGGCTACACCTTC. This sequence encodes CATSTGQGFYGYTF.

J is TRBJ1-3 and V is TRBV27; maybe TRBD1 (5 bases). V lost 6 bases and J 1 base, leaving 13 bases between the germline ends. This CDR3 comprises 15 residues. Looked up from germline, CDR1 is MNHEY and CDR2 is SMNVEV (reference sequence). For the CDR3, the DNA is TGTGCCAGCAGCAGCCAAGGGGCATCTGGAAACACCATATATTTT. It encodes CASSSQGASGNTIYF.

Here the CDR3 DNA reads TGTGCCAGCAGCCCCGGAGGGGGCCTGGAAGAGCAGTACTTC. Protein sequence: CASSPGGGLEEQYF. This chain uses TRBV7-3 with TRBJ2-7, with D perhaps matching TRBD1 (7 bases). Germline-derived CDR1 and CDR2 are SGHTA and FQGTGA. V gave up 5 bases and J gave up 7 bases, with 18 bases separating them. The CDR3 spans 14 residues.

This clone has just a few counts. The J gene is TRBJ2-3, the V gene TRBV5-1, with 11 bases that match TRBD2. The V segment lost 1 base and the J segment 8 bases; nucleotides outside the gene matches: 6. Germline CDR1 SGHRS, CDR2 YFSETQ. The CDR3 runs to 15 residues. CDR3 in DNA: TGCGCCAGCAGCTTGACTAGCGGGGGCGGCGTTACGCAGTATTTT. This gives the protein CASSLTSGGGVTQYF.